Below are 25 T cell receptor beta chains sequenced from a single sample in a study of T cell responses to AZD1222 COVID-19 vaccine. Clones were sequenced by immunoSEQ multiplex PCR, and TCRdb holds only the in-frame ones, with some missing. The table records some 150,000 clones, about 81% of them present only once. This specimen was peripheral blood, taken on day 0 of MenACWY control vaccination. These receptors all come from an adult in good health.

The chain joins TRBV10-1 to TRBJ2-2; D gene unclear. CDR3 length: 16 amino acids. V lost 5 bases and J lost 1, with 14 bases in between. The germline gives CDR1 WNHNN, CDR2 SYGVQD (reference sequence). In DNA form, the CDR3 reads TGCGCCAGCAGTTCCAGGTCGACAAGGAACACCGGGGAGCTGTTTTTT. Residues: CASSSRSTRNTGELFF.

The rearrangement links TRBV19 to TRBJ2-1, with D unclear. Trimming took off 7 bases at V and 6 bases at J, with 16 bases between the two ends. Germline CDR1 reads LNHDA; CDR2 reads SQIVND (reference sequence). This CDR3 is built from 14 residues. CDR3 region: CASTSHWSSNEQFF. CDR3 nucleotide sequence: TGTGCCAGTACCTCTCATTGGAGCTCCAATGAGCAGTTCTTC.

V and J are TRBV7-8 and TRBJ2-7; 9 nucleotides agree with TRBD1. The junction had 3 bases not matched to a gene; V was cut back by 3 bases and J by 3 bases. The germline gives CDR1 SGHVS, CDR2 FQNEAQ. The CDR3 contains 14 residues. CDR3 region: CASSLTGGGYEQYF. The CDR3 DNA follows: TGTGCCAGCAGCTTGACAGGGGGAGGCTACGAGCAGTACTTC.

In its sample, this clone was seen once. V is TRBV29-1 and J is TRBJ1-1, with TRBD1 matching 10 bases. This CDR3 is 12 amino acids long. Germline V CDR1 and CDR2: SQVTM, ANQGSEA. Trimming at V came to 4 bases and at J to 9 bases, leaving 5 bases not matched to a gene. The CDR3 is CSVADRGGKAFF. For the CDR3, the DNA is TGCAGCGTTGCGGACAGGGGGGGAAAAGCTTTCTTT.

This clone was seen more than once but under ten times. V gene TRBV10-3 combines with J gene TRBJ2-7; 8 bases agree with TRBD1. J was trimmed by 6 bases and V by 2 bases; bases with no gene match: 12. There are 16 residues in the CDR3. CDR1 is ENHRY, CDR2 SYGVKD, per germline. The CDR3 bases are TGTGCCATCAGTGAGGTCACTAGTCCCGGGACAGGCGAGCAGTACTTC. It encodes CAISEVTSPGTGEQYF.

Written as DNA, the CDR3 is TGTGCCAGCAGCTTAACGCCCCAGGCCACCCAGTACTTC. The encoded protein is CASSLTPQATQYF. J is TRBJ2-5 and V is TRBV7-3; no clear D gene. Germline V lookup: CDR1 SGHTA, CDR2 FQGTGA. Trimming removed 0 bases at V and 8 bases at J, with 10 bases between. This CDR3 contains 13 residues. The full variable domain, in which reference TRBV7-3 and TRBJ2-5 provide the parts outside the CDR3, is GAGVSQTPSNKVTEKGKYVELRCDPISGHTALYWYRQSLGQGPEFLIYFQGTGAADDSGLPNDRFFAVRPEGSVSTLKIQRTERGDSAVYLCASSLTPQATQYFGPGTRLLVL.

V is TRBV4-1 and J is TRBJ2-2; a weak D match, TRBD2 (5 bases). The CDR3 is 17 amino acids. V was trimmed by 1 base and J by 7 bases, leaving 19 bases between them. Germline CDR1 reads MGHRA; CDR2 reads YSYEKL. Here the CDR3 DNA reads TGCGCCAGCAGCCAAGGCCGCGGGCTGGGCCGAGGCGGGGAGCTGTTTTTT. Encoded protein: CASSQGRGLGRGGELFF.

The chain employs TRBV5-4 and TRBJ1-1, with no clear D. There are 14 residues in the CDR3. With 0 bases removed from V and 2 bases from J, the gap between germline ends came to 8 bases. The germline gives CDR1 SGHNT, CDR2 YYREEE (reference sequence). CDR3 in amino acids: CASSLVAANTEAFF. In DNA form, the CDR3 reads TGTGCCAGCAGCTTGGTTGCCGCTAACACTGAAGCTTTCTTT.

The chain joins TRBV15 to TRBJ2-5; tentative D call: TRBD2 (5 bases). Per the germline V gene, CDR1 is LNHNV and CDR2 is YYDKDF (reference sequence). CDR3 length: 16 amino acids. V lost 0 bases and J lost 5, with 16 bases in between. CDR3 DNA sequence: TGTGCCACCAGCAGAGATTCGGCACCCGGCGGGGAGACCCAGTACTTC. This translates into CATSRDSAPGGETQYF. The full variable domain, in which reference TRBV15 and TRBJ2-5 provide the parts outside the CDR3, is DAMVIQNPRYQVTQFGKPVTLSCSQTLNHNVMYWYQQKSSQAPKLLFHYYDKDFNNEADTPDNFQSRRPNTSFCFLDIRSPGLGDTAMYLCATSRDSAPGGETQYFGPGTRLLVL.

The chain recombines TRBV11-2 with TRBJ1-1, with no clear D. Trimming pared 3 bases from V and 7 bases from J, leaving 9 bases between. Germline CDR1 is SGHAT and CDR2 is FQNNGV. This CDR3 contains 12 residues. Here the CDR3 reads CASSFRGVEAFF. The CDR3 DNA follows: TGTGCCAGCAGCTTTCGCGGGGTTGAAGCTTTCTTT.

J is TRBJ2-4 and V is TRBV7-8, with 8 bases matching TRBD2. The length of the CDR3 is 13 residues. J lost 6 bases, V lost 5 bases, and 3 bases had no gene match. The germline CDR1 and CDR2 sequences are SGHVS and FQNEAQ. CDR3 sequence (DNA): TGTGCCAGCAGCGGACGGGAGGGAAACATTCAGTACTTC. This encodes CASSGREGNIQYF.

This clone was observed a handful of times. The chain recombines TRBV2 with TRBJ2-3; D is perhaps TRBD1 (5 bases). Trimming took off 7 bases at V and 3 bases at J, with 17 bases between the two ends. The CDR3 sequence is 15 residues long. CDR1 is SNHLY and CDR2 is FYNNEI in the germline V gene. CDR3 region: CASKGQGLWTDTQYF. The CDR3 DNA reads TGTGCCAGCAAAGGGCAGGGCTTATGGACAGATACGCAGTATTTT.

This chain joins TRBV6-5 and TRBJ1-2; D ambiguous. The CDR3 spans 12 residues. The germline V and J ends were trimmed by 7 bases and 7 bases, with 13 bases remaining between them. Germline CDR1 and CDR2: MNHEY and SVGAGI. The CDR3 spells CASMDGGSGYTF. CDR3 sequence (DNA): TGTGCCAGCATGGACGGAGGGTCTGGCTACACCTTC.

CDR3 nucleotides: TGTGCCAGCAGCTTGGGACTGGCTAGCACAGATACGCAGTATTTT. Protein product: CASSLGLASTDTQYF. J is TRBJ2-3 and V is TRBV5-4; D call uncertain. Deletions cut 0 bases from V and 0 bases from J, with 8 bases between. In germline, CDR1 is SGHNT, CDR2 YYREEE (reference sequence). The CDR3 is made up of 15 amino acids.

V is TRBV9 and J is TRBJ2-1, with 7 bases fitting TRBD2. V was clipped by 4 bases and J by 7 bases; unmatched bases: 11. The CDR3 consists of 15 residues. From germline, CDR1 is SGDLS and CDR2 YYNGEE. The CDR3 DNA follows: TGTGCCAGCAGCCCCGGGGAGGGAGAGCGTAATGAGCAGTTCTTC. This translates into CASSPGEGERNEQFF.

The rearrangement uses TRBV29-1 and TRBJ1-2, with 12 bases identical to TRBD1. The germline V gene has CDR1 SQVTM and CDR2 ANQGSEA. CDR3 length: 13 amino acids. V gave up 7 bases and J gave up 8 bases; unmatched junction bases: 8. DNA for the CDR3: TGCAGCGGTGAGGGGACAGGGGGCCGGGGCTACACCTTC. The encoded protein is CSGEGTGGRGYTF.

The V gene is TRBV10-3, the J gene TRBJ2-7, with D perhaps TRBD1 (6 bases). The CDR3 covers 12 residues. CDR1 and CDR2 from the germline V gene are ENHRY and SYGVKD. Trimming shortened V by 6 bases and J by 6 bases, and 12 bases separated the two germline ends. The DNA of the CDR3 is TGTGCCATCAGCACAGGGTCTTCCGAGCAGTACGTC. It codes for CAISTGSSEQYV.

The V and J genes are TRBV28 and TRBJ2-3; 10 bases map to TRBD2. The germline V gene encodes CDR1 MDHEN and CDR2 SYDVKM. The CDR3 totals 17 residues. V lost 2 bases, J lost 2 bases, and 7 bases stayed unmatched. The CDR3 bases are TGTGCCAGCAGTTTAGTTCTCCTAGCGGGAGACACAGATACGCAGTATTTT. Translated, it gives CASSLVLLAGDTDTQYF. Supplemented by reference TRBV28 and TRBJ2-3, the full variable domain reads DVKVTQSSRYLVKRTGEKVFLECVQDMDHENMFWYRQDPGLGLRLIYFSYDVKMKEKGDIPEGYSVSREKKERFSLILESASTNQTSMYLCASSLVLLAGDTDTQYFGPGTRLTVL.

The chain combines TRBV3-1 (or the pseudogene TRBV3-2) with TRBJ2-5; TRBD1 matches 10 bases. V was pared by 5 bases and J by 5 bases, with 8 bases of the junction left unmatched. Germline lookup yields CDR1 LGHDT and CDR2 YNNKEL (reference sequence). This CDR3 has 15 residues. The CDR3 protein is CASSKTGGASETQYF. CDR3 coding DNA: TGTGCCAGCAGCAAGACAGGGGGCGCTTCTGAGACCCAGTACTTC.

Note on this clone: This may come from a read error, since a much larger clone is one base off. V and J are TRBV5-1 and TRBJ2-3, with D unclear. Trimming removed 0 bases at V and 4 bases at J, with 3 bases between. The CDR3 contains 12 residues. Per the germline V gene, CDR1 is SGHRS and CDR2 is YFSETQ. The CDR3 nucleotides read TGCGCCAGCAGCTTGGGTTCAGATACGCAGTATTTT. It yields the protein CASSLGSDTQYF.

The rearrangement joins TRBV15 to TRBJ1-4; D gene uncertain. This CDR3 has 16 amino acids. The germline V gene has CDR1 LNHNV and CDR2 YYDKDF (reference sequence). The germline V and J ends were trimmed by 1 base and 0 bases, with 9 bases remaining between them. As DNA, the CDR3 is TGTGCCACCAGCAGAGCAACACTTGCAACTAATGAAAAACTGTTTTTT. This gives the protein CATSRATLATNEKLFF. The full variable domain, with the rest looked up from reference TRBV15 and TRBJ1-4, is DAMVIQNPRYQVTQFGKPVTLSCSQTLNHNVMYWYQQKSSQAPKLLFHYYDKDFNNEADTPDNFQSRRPNTSFCFLDIRSPGLGDTAMYLCATSRATLATNEKLFFGSGTQLSVL.

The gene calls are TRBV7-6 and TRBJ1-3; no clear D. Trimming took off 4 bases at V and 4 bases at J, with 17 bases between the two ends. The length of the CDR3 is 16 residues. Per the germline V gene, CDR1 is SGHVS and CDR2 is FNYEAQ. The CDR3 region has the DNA TGTGCCAGCAGCTCCTACAGAGGGCTACGAGGAAACACCATATATTTT. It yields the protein CASSSYRGLRGNTIYF.

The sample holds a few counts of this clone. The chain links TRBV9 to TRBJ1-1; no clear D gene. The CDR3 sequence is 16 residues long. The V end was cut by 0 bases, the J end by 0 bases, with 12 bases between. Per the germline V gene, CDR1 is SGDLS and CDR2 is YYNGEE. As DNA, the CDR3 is TGTGCCAGCAGCGTAGGACCGGGAGTTATGAACACTGAAGCTTTCTTT. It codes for CASSVGPGVMNTEAFF.

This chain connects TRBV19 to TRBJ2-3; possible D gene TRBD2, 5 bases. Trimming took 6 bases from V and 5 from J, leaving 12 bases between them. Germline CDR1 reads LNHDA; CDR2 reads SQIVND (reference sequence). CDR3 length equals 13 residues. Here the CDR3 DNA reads TGTGCCAGTAGCCCAACACGGGGAGATACGCAGTATTTT. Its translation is CASSPTRGDTQYF.

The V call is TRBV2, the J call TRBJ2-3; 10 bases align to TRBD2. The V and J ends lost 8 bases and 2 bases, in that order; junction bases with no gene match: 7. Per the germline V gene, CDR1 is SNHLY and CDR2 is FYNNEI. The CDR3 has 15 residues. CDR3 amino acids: CASALLAGPTDTQYF. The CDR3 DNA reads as TGTGCCAGCGCCCTACTAGCGGGACCCACAGATACGCAGTATTTT.